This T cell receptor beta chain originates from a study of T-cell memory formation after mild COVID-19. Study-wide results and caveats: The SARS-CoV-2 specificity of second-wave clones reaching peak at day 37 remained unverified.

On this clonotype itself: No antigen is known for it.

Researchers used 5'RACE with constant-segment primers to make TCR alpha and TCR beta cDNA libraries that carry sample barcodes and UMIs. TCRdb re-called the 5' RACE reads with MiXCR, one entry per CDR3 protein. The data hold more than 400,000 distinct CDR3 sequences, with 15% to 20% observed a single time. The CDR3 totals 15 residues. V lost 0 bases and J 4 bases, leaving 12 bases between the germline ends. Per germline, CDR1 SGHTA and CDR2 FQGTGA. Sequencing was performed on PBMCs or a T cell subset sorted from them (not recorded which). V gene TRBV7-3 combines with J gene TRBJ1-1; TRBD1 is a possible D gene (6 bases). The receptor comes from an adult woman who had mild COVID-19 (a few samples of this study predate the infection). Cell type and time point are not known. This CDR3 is CASSLTGQGSTEAFF. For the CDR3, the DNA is TGTGCCAGCAGCTTAACTGGGCAGGGGAGCACTGAAGCTTTCTTT.